What follows describes a single TCR beta chain. Original processing notes: Researchers report that nucleated cell counts were estimated from reference gene primer amplification. Clones were read by immunoSEQ multiplex PCR, and TCRdb kept only the in-frame ones, dropping some. V and J calls and clone size are those listed in that table; D and trimming were worked out from the DNA. The sample lists 250,000 to 300,000 clones, more than 75% occurring once. This sample stems from a study of blood T cell repertoires in COVID-19. Study context: COVID-19 samples from acute and convalescent phases originated in the United States, Italy and Spain. T cells, B-cell-depleted T cells, or PBMCs provided the cDNA or gDNA that served as material.

Germline V CDR1 and CDR2: MNHEY, SMNVEV (reference sequence). The CDR3 totals 12 residues. V shed 3 bases and J shed 4 bases, with 6 bases lying between them. What was sequenced was peripheral blood. The receptor's source is a woman between 40 and 50 years old who had recovered from COVID-19. J is TRBJ2-5 and V is TRBV27; D uncertain. CDR3 amino acids: CASSFYGETQYF. The DNA of the CDR3 is TGTGCCAGCAGTTTTTACGGAGAGACCCAGTACTTC.